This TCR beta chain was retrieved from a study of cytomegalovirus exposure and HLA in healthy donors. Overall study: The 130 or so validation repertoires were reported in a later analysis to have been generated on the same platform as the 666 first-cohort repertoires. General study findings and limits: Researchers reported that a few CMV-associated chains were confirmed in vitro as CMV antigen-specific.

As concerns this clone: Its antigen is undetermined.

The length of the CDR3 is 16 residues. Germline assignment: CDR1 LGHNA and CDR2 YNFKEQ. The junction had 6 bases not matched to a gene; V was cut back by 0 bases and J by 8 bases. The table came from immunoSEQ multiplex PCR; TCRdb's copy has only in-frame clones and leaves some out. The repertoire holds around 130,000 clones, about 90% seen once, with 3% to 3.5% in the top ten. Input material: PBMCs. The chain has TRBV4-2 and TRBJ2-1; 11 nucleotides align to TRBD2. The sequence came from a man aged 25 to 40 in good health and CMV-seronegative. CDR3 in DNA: TGTGCCAGCAGCCAAGATCTTAGCGGGGGGGCGGATGAGCAGTTCTTC. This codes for CASSQDLSGGADEQFF.